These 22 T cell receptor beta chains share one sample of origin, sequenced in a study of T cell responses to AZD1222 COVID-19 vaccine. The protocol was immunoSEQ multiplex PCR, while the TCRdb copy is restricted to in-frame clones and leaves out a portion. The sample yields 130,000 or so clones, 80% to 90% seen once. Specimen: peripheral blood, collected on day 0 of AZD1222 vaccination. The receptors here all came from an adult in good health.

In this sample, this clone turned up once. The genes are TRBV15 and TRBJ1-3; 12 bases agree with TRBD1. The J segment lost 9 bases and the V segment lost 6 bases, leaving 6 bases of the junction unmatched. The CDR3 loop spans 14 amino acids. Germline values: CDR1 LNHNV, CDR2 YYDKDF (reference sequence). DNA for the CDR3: TGTGCCACCAGACCGGGACAGGGGGCGAGCACCATATATTTT. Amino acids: CATRPGQGASTIYF.

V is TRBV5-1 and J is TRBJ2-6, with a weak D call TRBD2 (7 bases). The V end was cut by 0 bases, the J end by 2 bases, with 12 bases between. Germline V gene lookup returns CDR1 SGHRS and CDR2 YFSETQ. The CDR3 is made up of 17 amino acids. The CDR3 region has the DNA TGCGCCAGCAGCTTGGCCGGGGAGGGGGCTGGGGCCAACGTCCTGACTTTC. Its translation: CASSLAGEGAGANVLTF. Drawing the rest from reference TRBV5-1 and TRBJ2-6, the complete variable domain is KAGVTQTPRYLIKTRGQQVTLSCSPISGHRSVSWYQQTPGQGLQFLFEYFSETQRNKGNFPGRFSGRQFSNSRSEMNVSTLELGDSALYLCASSLAGEGAGANVLTFGAGSRLTVL.

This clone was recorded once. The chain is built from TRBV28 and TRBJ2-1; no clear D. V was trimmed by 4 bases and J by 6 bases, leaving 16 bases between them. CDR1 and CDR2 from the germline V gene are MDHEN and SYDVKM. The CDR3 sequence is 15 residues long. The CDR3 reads CASSSAGFLGNEQFF. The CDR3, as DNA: TGTGCCAGCAGTTCGGCCGGGTTTTTGGGCAATGAGCAGTTCTTC.

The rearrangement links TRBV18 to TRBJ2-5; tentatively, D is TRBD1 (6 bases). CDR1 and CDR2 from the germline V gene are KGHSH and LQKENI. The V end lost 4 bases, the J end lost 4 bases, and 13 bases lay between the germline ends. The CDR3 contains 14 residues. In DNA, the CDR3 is TGTGCCAGCTCACTCGGCACAGGGATAGAGACCCAGTACTTC. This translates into CASSLGTGIETQYF.

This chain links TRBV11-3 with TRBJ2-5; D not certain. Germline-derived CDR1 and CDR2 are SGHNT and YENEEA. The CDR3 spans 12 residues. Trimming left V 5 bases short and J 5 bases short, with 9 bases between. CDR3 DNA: TGTGCCAGCAGCCTCCCCGGGGAGACCCAGTACTTC. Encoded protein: CASSLPGETQYF.

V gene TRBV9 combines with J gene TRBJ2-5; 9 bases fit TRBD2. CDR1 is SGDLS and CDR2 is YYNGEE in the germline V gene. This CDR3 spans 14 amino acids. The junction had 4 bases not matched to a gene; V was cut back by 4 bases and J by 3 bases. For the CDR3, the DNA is TGTGCCAGCAGCCCCCGACTAGCGGAAGAGACCCAGTACTTC. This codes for CASSPRLAEETQYF.

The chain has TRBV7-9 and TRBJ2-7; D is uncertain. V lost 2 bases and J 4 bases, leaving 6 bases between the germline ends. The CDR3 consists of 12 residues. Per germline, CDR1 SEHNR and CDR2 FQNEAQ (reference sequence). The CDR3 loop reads CASSLRPYEQYF. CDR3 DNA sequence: TGTGCCAGCAGCTTACGTCCTTACGAGCAGTACTTC.

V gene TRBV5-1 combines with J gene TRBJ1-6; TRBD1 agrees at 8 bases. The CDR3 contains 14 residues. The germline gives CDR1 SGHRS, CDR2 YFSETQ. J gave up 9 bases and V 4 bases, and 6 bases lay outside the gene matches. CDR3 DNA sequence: TGCGCCAGCAGCCAGGACAGGGAGTCTTCACCCCTCCACTTT. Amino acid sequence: CASSQDRESSPLHF.

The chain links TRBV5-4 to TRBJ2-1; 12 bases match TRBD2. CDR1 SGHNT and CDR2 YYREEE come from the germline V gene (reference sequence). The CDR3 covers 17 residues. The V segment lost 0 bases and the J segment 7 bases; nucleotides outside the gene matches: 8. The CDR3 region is CASSLGGLAGGLNEQFF. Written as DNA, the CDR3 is TGTGCCAGCAGCTTGGGAGGGCTAGCGGGAGGGCTGAATGAGCAGTTCTTC.

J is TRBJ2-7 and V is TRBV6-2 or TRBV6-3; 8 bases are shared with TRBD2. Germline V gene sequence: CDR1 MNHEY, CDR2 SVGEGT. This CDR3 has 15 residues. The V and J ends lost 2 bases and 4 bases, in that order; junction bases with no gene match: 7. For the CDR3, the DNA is TGTGCCAGCAGTTACCCCAGCGGGGGAAATTACGAGCAGTACTTC. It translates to CASSYPSGGNYEQYF.

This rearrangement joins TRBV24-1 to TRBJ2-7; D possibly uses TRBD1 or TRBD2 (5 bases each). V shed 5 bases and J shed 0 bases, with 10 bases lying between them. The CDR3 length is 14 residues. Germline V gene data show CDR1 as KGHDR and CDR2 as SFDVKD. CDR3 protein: CATSGAGSSYEQYF. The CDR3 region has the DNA TGTGCCACCAGTGGGGCAGGGAGCTCCTACGAGCAGTACTTC.

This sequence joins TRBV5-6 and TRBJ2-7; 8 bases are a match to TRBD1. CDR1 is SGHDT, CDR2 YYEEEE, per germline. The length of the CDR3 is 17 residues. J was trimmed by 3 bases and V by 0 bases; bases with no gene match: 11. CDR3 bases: TGTGCCAGCAGCTTGGCCGTAGGGACAGGATCCTTCTACGAGCAGTACTTC. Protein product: CASSLAVGTGSFYEQYF.

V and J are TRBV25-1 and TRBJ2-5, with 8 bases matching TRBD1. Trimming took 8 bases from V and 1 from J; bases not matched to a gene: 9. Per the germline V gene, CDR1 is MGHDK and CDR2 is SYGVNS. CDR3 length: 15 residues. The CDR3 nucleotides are TGTGCCAGCTCACGGATGGGACAGGCCCAAGAGACCCAGTACTTC. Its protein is CASSRMGQAQETQYF.

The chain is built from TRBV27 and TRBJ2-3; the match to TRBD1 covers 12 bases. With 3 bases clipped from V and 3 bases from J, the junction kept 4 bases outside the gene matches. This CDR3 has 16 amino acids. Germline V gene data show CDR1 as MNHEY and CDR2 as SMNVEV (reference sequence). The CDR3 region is CASSFRDRGLTDTQYF. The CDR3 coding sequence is TGTGCCAGCAGTTTCCGGGACAGGGGGCTGACAGATACGCAGTATTTT.

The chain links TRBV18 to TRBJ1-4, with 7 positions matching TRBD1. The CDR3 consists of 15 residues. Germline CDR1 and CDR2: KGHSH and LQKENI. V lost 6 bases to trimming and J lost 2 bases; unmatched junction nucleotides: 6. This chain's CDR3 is CASSLLGQTNEKLFF. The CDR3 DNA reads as TGTGCCAGCTCCCTCCTGGGACAGACTAATGAAAAACTGTTTTTT.

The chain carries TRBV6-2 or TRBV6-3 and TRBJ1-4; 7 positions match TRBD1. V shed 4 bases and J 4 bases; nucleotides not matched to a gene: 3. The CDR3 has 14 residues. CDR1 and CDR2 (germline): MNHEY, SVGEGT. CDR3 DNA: TGTGCCAGCAGTTCGGGACAGCTTAATGAAAAACTGTTTTTT. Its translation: CASSSGQLNEKLFF.

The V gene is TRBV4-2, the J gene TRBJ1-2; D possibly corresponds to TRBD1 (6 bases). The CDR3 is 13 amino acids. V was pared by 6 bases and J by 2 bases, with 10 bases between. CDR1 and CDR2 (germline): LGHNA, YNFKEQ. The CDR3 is CASSRTGNYGYTF. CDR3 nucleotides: TGTGCCAGCAGTCGAACAGGGAACTATGGCTACACCTTC.

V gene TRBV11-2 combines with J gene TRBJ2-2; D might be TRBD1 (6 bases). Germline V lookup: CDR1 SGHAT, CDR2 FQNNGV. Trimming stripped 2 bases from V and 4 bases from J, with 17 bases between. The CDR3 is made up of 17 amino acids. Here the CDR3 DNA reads TGTGCCAGCAGCTTATTTTCTTGGGGGCTAATCACCGGGGAGCTGTTTTTT. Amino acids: CASSLFSWGLITGELFF.

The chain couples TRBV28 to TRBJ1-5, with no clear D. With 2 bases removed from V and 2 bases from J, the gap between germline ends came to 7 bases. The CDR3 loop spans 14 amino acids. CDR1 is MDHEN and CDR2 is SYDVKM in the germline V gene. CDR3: CASSLPSGNQPQHF. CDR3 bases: TGTGCCAGCAGTTTACCATCAGGCAATCAGCCCCAGCATTTT.

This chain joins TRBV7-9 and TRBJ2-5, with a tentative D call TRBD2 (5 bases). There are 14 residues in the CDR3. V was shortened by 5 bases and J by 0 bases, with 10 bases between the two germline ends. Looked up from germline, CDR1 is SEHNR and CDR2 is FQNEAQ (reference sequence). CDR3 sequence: CASSQSGNQETQYF. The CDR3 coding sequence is TGTGCCAGCAGCCAAAGCGGCAACCAAGAGACCCAGTACTTC.

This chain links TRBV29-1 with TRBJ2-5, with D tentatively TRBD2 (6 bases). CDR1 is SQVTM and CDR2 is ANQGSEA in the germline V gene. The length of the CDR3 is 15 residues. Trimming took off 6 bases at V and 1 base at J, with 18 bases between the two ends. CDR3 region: CSVRRGGGPQETQYF. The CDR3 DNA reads TGCAGCGTCCGGCGCGGCGGAGGGCCCCAAGAGACCCAGTACTTC.

The chain's CDR3 is CASSLAWDEQYF. As DNA, the CDR3 is TGTGCCAGCAGCTTAGCTTGGGACGAGCAGTACTTC. The chain couples TRBV7-2 to TRBJ2-7, with D hard to call. The V end lost 0 bases, the J end lost 5 bases, and 5 bases lay between the germline ends. In germline, CDR1 is SGHTA, CDR2 FQGNSA. The CDR3 is made up of 12 amino acids.